The rows below give T cell receptor beta chains drawn from one sample of a study of blood T cell repertoires in COVID-19. Data came from immunoSEQ multiplex PCR; TCRdb stores just in-frame clones and leaves some out. There are 27,000 or so clones in the sample; approximately 83% occur only once, and 25% lies in the top ten. Sequencing used peripheral blood. The receptors here all came from a man between 65 and 85 years old with active COVID-19. The CDR3 runs from the conserved cysteine through the conserved F or W. Fields, in order: J gene, D gene, clone size, V gene, CDR3 protein, CDR3 DNA. A D gene is named only where the DNA matches it firmly. Some rows mark clone size as missing; the rest say once, few, many or name a class of expanded clone.

>TRBJ2-6|NA|many|TRBV28
CASSLAGSGANVLTF
TGTGCCAGCAGTTTGGCAGGCTCTGGGGCCAACGTCCTGACTTTC
>TRBJ1-2|TRBD1|NA|TRBV4-1
CASSQKDRRDGYTF
TGCGCCAGCAGCCAGAAGGACAGGAGGGATGGCTACACCTTC
>TRBJ1-5|TRBD1|NA|TRBV18
CASSGTGGGGSNQPQHF
TGTGCCAGCTCGGGGACAGGCGGAGGAGGTAGCAATCAGCCCCAGCATTTT
>TRBJ1-5|NA|NA|TRBV15
CATSRPRQDNQPQHF
TGTGCCACCAGCAGACCCCGACAGGACAATCAGCCCCAGCATTTT
>TRBJ1-1|TRBD1|NA|TRBV27
CASSTTGTGGPEAFF
TGTGCCAGCAGTACTACCGGGACAGGGGGACCTGAAGCTTTCTTT
>TRBJ2-1|TRBD2|NA|TRBV29-1
CSVARDYLQFF
TGCAGCGTTGCCAGGGACTATCTTCAGTTCTTC
>TRBJ2-1|TRBD2|NA|TRBV9
CASSVGLASIYYNEQFF
TGTGCCAGCAGCGTAGGACTAGCGTCGATCTACTACAATGAGCAGTTCTTC
>TRBJ2-2|TRBD2|few|TRBV7-9
CASSPGLAVGELFF
TGTGCCAGCAGTCCCGGACTAGCGGTCGGGGAGCTGTTTTTT
>TRBJ2-3|NA|NA|TRBV27
CASGPGLQYF
TGTGCCAGCGGCCCGGGACTGCAGTATTTT
>TRBJ2-7|NA|NA|TRBV5-1
CASSHMDSSYEQYF
TGCGCCAGCAGCCATATGGACAGCTCCTACGAGCAGTACTTC
>TRBJ1-1|TRBD1|NA|TRBV28
CASKPQGDTEAFF
TGTGCCAGTAAACCTCAGGGGGACACTGAAGCTTTCTTT
>TRBJ2-1|NA|NA|TRBV27
CASSLRGQLGNEQFF
TGTGCCAGCAGTTTGCGCGGACAGCTAGGCAATGAGCAGTTCTTC
>TRBJ2-1|TRBD2|few|TRBV7-6
CATGRELAAYNEQFF
TGTGCCACCGGCCGGGAACTAGCGGCCTACAATGAGCAGTTCTTC
>TRBJ2-1|NA|NA|TRBV7-9
CASSPSPYNEQFF
TGTGCCAGCAGCCCTTCCCCCTACAATGAGCAGTTCTTC
>TRBJ2-7|TRBD1|NA|TRBV27
CASSLRRTGPGNEQYF
TGTGCCAGCAGTTTGAGGAGGACAGGCCCCGGGAACGAGCAGTACTTC
>TRBJ1-4|NA|NA|TRBV4-2
CASSQPGGTNEKLFF
TGTGCCAGCAGCCAACCCGGGGGGACTAATGAAAAACTGTTTTTT
>TRBJ1-1|NA|few|TRBV3-1/TRBV3-2
CASSRGENTEAFF
TGTGCCAGCAGCCGGGGAGAGAACACTGAAGCTTTCTTT
>TRBJ2-2|TRBD1|NA|TRBV29-1
CSVGDRPNTGELFF
TGCAGCGTGGGGGACAGGCCGAACACCGGGGAGCTGTTTTTT
>TRBJ2-2|NA|NA|TRBV19
CASSFHGRHTGELFF
TGTGCCAGTAGTTTCCACGGGAGACACACCGGGGAGCTGTTTTTT
>TRBJ2-7|NA|medium-sized|TRBV11-2
CASSLAGAPTYEQYF
TGTGCCAGCAGCTTAGCTGGGGCCCCGACCTACGAGCAGTACTTC
>TRBJ1-1|NA|NA|TRBV28
CASSLIRGTTEAFF
TGTGCCAGCAGTTTGATCAGGGGCACGACTGAAGCTTTCTTT
>TRBJ1-5|TRBD1|NA|TRBV20-1
CSASLGGQGGKPQHF
TGCAGTGCTAGTTTAGGGGGACAGGGAGGGAAGCCCCAGCATTTT
>TRBJ2-7|TRBD1|NA|TRBV11-2
CASSSGQGSYEQYF
TGTGCCAGCAGCTCGGGACAGGGCTCCTACGAGCAGTACTTC
>TRBJ2-1|TRBD2|NA|TRBV27
CASSLRLAGGNEQFF
TGTGCCAGCAGTTTAAGACTAGCGGGAGGCAATGAGCAGTTCTTC
>TRBJ2-1|NA|NA|TRBV4-1
CASSQGWGEDEQFF
TGCGCCAGCAGCCAGGGGTGGGGGGAGGATGAGCAGTTCTTC
>TRBJ1-2|NA|NA|TRBV2
CASSEDITYGYTF
TGTGCCAGCAGTGAAGACATAACCTATGGCTACACCTTC
>TRBJ1-1|NA|NA|TRBV29-1
CSVELMNTEAFF
TGCAGCGTGGAGCTAATGAACACTGAAGCTTTCTTT
>TRBJ1-2|NA|NA|TRBV5-1
CASGTGLGKDGYTF
TGCGCCAGCGGCACGGGACTCGGTAAGGATGGCTACACCTTC
>TRBJ2-1|NA|NA|TRBV7-9
CASSSPRRDPYNEQFF
TGTGCCAGCAGCTCCCCACGGAGGGACCCCTACAATGAGCAGTTCTTC
>TRBJ1-4|NA|NA|TRBV5-1
CASSTGITNEKLFF
TGCGCCAGCAGCACGGGGATAACTAATGAAAAACTGTTTTTT
>TRBJ1-2|NA|NA|TRBV4-1
CASSQPTGVYGYTF
TGCGCCAGCAGCCAACCGACGGGAGTCTATGGCTACACCTTC
>TRBJ2-7|NA|once|TRBV11-2
CASSLLVGSEQYF
TGTGCCAGCAGCTTATTGGTAGGGAGCGAGCAGTACTTC
>TRBJ1-1|TRBD1|NA|TRBV3-1/TRBV3-2
CASSSPGQGNTEAFF
TGTGCCAGCAGCTCACCGGGACAGGGTAACACTGAAGCTTTCTTT
>TRBJ1-6|TRBD1|NA|TRBV27
CASSYRDSWGSPLHF
TGTGCCAGCAGCTACCGGGACAGTTGGGGTTCACCCCTCCACTTT
>TRBJ1-4|TRBD1|NA|TRBV4-1
CASSQVRWGTGNEKLFF
TGCGCCAGCAGCCAAGTTCGGTGGGGGACAGGGAATGAAAAACTGTTTTTT
>TRBJ2-7|TRBD1|NA|TRBV2
CASSGQGGGEQYF
TGTGCCAGCAGCGGACAGGGTGGGGGGGAGCAGTACTTC
>TRBJ2-5|TRBD2|NA|TRBV30
CAWSPSGGRATQYF
TGTGCCTGGTCACCAAGCGGGGGGAGGGCGACCCAGTACTTC
>TRBJ1-5|NA|NA|TRBV6-5
CASSTQGFSNQPQHF
TGTGCCAGCAGTACACAGGGTTTCAGCAATCAGCCCCAGCATTTT
>TRBJ1-1|NA|NA|TRBV6-1
CASSEGQTRNTEAFF
TGTGCCAGCAGTGAAGGACAGACTCGGAACACTGAAGCTTTCTTT
>TRBJ1-4|NA|NA|TRBV7-9
CASSSTRSEVEKLFF
TGTGCCAGCAGCTCCACAAGATCCGAGGTGGAAAAACTGTTTTTT
>TRBJ1-2|NA|few|TRBV20-1
CSAEGNYGYTF
TGCAGTGCCGAGGGTAACTATGGCTACACCTTC
>TRBJ1-1|NA|NA|TRBV29-1
CSVGSGQTNTEAFF
TGCAGCGTTGGCTCAGGACAGACGAACACTGAAGCTTTCTTT
>TRBJ2-2|NA|NA|TRBV19
CASHPANTGELFF
TGTGCCAGTCACCCGGCGAACACCGGGGAGCTGTTTTTT
>TRBJ1-4|NA|NA|TRBV5-8
CASSSRGATNEKLFF
TGTGCCAGCAGCTCCAGGGGCGCTACTAATGAAAAACTGTTTTTT
>TRBJ1-5|NA|NA|TRBV10-2
CASSEIAGSQPQHF
TGCGCCAGCAGTGAGATTGCGGGGAGCCAGCCCCAGCATTTT
>TRBJ1-1|NA|NA|TRBV19
CASSPGATNTEAFF
TGTGCCAGTAGTCCGGGTGCGACCAACACTGAAGCTTTCTTT
>TRBJ2-5|TRBD1|NA|TRBV19
CASTLRDRGRKTQYF
TGTGCCAGTACCCTCCGGGACAGGGGGAGAAAGACCCAGTACTTC
>TRBJ1-4|NA|NA|TRBV3-1/TRBV3-2
CASRANEKLFF
TGTGCCAGCAGAGCAAACGAAAAACTGTTTTTT
>TRBJ2-1|TRBD2|NA|TRBV30
CARDYHNEQFF
TGTGCCCGGGACTACCACAATGAGCAGTTCTTC
>TRBJ1-2|NA|NA|TRBV5-1
CASRPDPGTQDYGYTF
TGCGCCAGCAGACCCGACCCCGGGACACAAGACTATGGCTACACCTTC
>TRBJ1-2|TRBD1|NA|TRBV28
CASSAQKTRQGQGYTF
TGTGCCAGCAGTGCGCAAAAAACCCGACAGGGTCAAGGCTACACCTTC
>TRBJ2-3|NA|NA|TRBV18
CASSASDSTDTQYF
TGTGCCAGCTCCGCTAGCGATAGCACAGATACGCAGTATTTT
>TRBJ1-3|TRBD1|once|TRBV18
CASSSYRGDTIYF
TGTGCCAGCTCATCCTACAGGGGGGACACCATATATTTT
>TRBJ2-3|TRBD1|NA|TRBV27
CASSLSGQISTDTQYF
TGTGCCAGCAGTTTATCGGGACAGATTAGCACAGATACGCAGTATTTT
>TRBJ1-5|TRBD1|NA|TRBV19
CASLLGQGWDQPQHF
TGTGCCAGCCTACTCGGACAGGGTTGGGATCAGCCCCAGCATTTT
>TRBJ2-1|TRBD1|NA|TRBV29-1
CSVGGTGGWNEQFF
TGCAGCGTTGGTGGGACAGGGGGCTGGAATGAGCAGTTCTTC
>TRBJ2-7|NA|NA|TRBV6-5
CASSYDDRSTSYEQYF
TGTGCCAGCAGTTACGATGACAGGAGCACCTCCTACGAGCAGTACTTC
>TRBJ2-1|NA|NA|TRBV9
CASSSPSGTRTSYNEQFF
TGTGCCAGCAGCTCTCCCTCCGGGACTCGGACTTCCTACAATGAGCAGTTCTTC
>TRBJ2-3|TRBD2|once|TRBV27
CASSFTSADTQYF
TGTGCCAGCAGTTTCACTAGCGCAGATACGCAGTATTTT
>TRBJ2-3|TRBD2|NA|TRBV9
CASSVEASGGHGPQYF
TGTGCCAGCAGCGTAGAGGCTAGCGGGGGGCATGGCCCGCAGTATTTT